The 13 T cell receptor beta chains below all came from one sample that was sequenced in a study of OX40 agonist ivuxolimab in advanced cancers. Libraries were prepared by immunoSEQ multiplex PCR; TCRdb keeps only in-frame clonotypes and omits some of them. This sample has tens of thousands of clones, with about 91% found just once. Specimen: CD4+ or CD8+ T cells sorted from blood, collected in a trial of the OX40 agonist ivuxolimab. Source of these receptors: an adult with an advanced solid tumor such as melanoma, head and neck, liver or kidney cancer.

This sequence joins TRBV6-5 and TRBJ2-7, with 12 nucleotides matching TRBD2. Trimming at V came to 5 bases and at J to 2 bases, leaving 1 base not matched to a gene. This CDR3 has 14 amino acids. Germline V gene lookup returns CDR1 MNHEY and CDR2 SVGAGI. The CDR3 nucleotides read TGTGCCAGCAGTACTAGCGGGGGGACCTACGAGCAGTACTTC. The encoded protein is CASSTSGGTYEQYF.

This clone was seen once. This sequence joins TRBV6-5 and TRBJ1-1; D is unresolved. V gave up 0 bases and J gave up 7 bases, with 6 bases separating them. This CDR3 spans 12 amino acids. Germline-derived CDR1 and CDR2 are MNHEY and SVGAGI. CDR3 sequence (DNA): TGTGCCAGCAGTTACTCTGCGGGTGAAGCTTTCTTT. The encoded protein is CASSYSAGEAFF.

The chain employs TRBV21-1 and TRBJ2-1. TRBV21-1 constitutes a pseudogene. This CDR3 is 17 amino acids long. The CDR3: CASSKDPVGGTYNEQFF. The DNA for the CDR3 is TGTGCCAGCAGCAAGGACCCCGTGGGTGGGACCTACAATGAGCAGTTCTTC.

The sample holds one count of this clone. V usage is TRBV7-9 and J usage is TRBJ1-5, with 9 bases lining up with TRBD1. The germline V gene encodes CDR1 SEHNR and CDR2 FQNEAQ (reference sequence). CDR3 size: 14 residues. With 8 bases clipped from V and 4 bases from J, the junction kept 6 bases outside the gene matches. The CDR3 is CASQKQGANQPQHF. In DNA, the CDR3 is TGTGCCAGCCAAAAACAGGGGGCAAATCAGCCCCAGCATTTT. Full variable domain (rest looked up from reference TRBV7-9 and TRBJ1-5): DTGVSQNPRHKITKRGQNVTFRCDPISEHNRLYWYRQTLGQGPEFLTYFQNEAQLEKSRLLSDRFSAERPKGSFSTLEIQRTEQGDSAMYLCASQKQGANQPQHFGDGTRLSIL.

This clone was found a few times. The chain combines TRBV19 with TRBJ2-7, with TRBD2 identical over 12 bases. The CDR3 is 15 amino acids. The V gene's germline CDR1 is LNHDA and CDR2 SQIVND (reference sequence). Trimming took 4 bases from V and 4 from J; bases not matched to a gene: 5. Here the CDR3 DNA reads TGTGCCAGTAGTACCTTACTAGCGGGAGGTTACGAGCAGTACTTC. It specifies CASSTLLAGGYEQYF.

CDR3 in amino acids: CASSFVAGVSPDEQFF. DNA for the CDR3: TGTGCCAGCAGTTTCGTGGCGGGAGTCTCTCCGGATGAGCAGTTCTTC. The chain combines TRBV27 with TRBJ2-1; 7 bases line up with TRBD2. Germline loops: CDR1 MNHEY, CDR2 SMNVEV (reference sequence). This CDR3 has 16 amino acids. With 3 bases clipped from V and 8 bases from J, the junction kept 13 bases outside the gene matches.

V is TRBV28 and J is TRBJ1-5; TRBD1 matches 8 bases. There are 15 residues in the CDR3. V dropped 5 bases and J dropped 2; count of bases not matched to a gene: 5. Germline CDR1 reads MDHEN; CDR2 reads SYDVKM. The CDR3 here is CASSATTGGNQPQHF. Written as DNA, the CDR3 is TGTGCCAGCAGTGCCACGACAGGGGGCAATCAGCCCCAGCATTTT.

This rearrangement joins TRBV4-3 to TRBJ2-1, with a possible D match to TRBD1 (5 bases). The CDR3 contains 16 residues. V lost 0 bases, J lost 4 bases, and 13 bases lay in between. Germline CDR1 reads LGHNA; CDR2 reads YSLEER. The CDR3 protein is CASSQDGSSGYNEQFF. The CDR3 DNA reads as TGCGCCAGCAGCCAAGATGGTAGTTCAGGGTACAATGAGCAGTTCTTC.

As to this clone: The same CDR3 arises from other DNA sequences in this sample as well. V usage is TRBV27 and J usage is TRBJ2-7, with D maybe TRBD1 (6 bases). CDR1 is MNHEY and CDR2 is SMNVEV in the germline V gene (reference sequence). The CDR3 is 13 amino acids. The ends were cut back, 5 bases at V and 2 bases at J, with 10 bases in the middle. The CDR3 spells CASSRGTTYEQYF. The CDR3 region has the DNA TGTGCCAGCAGTAGGGGGACAACCTACGAGCAGTACTTC.

This clone came up once. The V call is TRBV18, the J call TRBJ2-3; D is undetermined. Germline CDR1 reads KGHSH; CDR2 reads LQKENI. The CDR3 is made up of 12 amino acids. V was clipped by 3 bases and J by 5 bases, with 6 bases between them. The CDR3 is CASSPHGDTQYF. The CDR3 bases are TGTGCCAGCTCACCTCATGGAGATACGCAGTATTTT.

The chain recombines TRBV27 with TRBJ2-4; D might be TRBD1 (5 bases). V shed 9 bases and J shed 4 bases, with 22 bases lying between them. CDR3 length: 16 amino acids. Germline loops: CDR1 MNHEY, CDR2 SMNVEV (reference sequence). CDR3 DNA: TGTGCCAGAGGACGTAGGGGATGCTCGCTTAAAAACATTCAGTACTTC. Amino acid sequence: CARGRRGCSLKNIQYF.

The chain employs TRBV29-1 and TRBJ1-1, with D tentatively TRBD1 (5 bases). The CDR3 has 12 residues. CDR1 and CDR2 from the germline V gene are SQVTM and ANQGSEA. With 6 bases removed from V and 3 bases from J, the gap between germline ends came to 11 bases. The CDR3 nucleotides are TGCAGCGTCCGGGTAGGGGACACTGAAGCTTTCTTT. Its translation: CSVRVGDTEAFF.

The chain combines TRBV5-4 with TRBJ1-3; a weak D match, TRBD1 (5 bases). The CDR3 runs to 18 residues. Germline V CDR1 and CDR2: SGHNT, YYREEE (reference sequence). The V end was cut by 6 bases, the J end by 3 bases, with 25 bases between. The CDR3 DNA sequence: TGTGCCAGCATCCCCACGCCAACGGGGGAAGCTTGTGGAAACACCATATATTTT. Amino acids: CASIPTPTGEACGNTIYF. Complete variable domain (other parts from reference TRBV5-4 and TRBJ1-3): ETGVTQSPTHLIKTRGQQVTLRCSSQSGHNTVSWYQQALGQGPQFIFQYYREEENGRGNFPPRFSGLQFPNYSSELNVNALELDDSALYLCASIPTPTGEACGNTIYFGEGSWLTVV.